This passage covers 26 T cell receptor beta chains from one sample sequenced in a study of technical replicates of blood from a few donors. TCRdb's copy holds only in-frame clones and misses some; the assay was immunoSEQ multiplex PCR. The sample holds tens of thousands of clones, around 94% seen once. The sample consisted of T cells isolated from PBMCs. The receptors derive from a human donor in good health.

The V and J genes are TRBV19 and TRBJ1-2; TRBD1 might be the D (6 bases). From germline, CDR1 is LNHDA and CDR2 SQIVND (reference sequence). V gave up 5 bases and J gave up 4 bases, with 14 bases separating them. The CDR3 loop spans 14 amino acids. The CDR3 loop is CASSEDSLGYGYTF. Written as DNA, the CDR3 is TGTGCCAGTAGTGAGGACAGCCTTGGCTATGGCTACACCTTC.

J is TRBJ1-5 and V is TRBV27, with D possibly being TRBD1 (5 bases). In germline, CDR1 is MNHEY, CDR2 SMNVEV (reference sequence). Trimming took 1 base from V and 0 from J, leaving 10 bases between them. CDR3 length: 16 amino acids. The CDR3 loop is CASSLFPGYSNQPQHF. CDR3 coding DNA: TGTGCCAGCAGTTTATTCCCAGGGTATAGCAATCAGCCCCAGCATTTT.

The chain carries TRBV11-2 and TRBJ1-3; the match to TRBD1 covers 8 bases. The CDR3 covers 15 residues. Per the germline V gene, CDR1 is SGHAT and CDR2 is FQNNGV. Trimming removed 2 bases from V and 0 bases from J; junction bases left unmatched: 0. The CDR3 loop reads CASSLTGGSGNTIYF. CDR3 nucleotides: TGTGCCAGCAGCTTAACAGGGGGCTCTGGAAACACCATATATTTT.

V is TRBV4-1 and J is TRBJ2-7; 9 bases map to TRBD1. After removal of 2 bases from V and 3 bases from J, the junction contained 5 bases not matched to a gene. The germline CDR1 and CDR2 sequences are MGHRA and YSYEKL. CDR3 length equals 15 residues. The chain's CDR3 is CASSQPGQGSYEQYF. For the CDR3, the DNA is TGCGCCAGCAGCCAACCGGGACAGGGAAGCTACGAGCAGTACTTC.

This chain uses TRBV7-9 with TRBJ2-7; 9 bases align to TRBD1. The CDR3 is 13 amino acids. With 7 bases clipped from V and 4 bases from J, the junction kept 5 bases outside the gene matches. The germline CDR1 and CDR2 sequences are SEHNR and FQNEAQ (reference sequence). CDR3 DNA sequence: TGTGCCAGCACCACGGGACAGGGATACGAGCAGTACTTC. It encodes CASTTGQGYEQYF.

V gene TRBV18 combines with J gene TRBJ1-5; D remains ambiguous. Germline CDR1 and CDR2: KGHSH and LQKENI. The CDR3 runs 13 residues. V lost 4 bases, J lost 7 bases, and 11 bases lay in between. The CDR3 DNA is TGTGCCAGCTCACAAGTGAGGGAGCAGCCCCAGCATTTT. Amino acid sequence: CASSQVREQPQHF.

The DNA of the CDR3 is TGTGCCAGCAGCTACAATAGCAATCAGCCCCAGCATTTT. Protein product: CASSYNSNQPQHF. V and J are TRBV7-9 and TRBJ1-5; the D is unclear. Trimming pared 4 bases from V and 0 bases from J, leaving 4 bases between. The CDR3 has 13 residues. Germline loops: CDR1 SEHNR, CDR2 FQNEAQ (reference sequence).

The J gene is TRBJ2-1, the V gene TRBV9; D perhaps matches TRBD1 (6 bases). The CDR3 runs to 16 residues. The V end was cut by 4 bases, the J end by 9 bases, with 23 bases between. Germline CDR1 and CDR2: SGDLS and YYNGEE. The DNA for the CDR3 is TGTGCCAGCAGCCTAAAACAGGGCTACCAAGGTGGTGAGCAGTTCTTC. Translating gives CASSLKQGYQGGEQFF.

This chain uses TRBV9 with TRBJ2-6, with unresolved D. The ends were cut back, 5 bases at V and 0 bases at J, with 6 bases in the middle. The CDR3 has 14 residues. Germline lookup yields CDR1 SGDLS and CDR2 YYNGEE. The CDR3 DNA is TGTGCCAGCAGTGCGAGCTCTGGGGCCAACGTCCTGACTTTC. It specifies CASSASSGANVLTF.

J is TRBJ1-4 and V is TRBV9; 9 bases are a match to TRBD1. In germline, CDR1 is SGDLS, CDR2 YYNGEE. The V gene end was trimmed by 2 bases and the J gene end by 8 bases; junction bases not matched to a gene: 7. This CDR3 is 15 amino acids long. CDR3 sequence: CASSVTGGIAEKLFF. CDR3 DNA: TGTGCCAGCAGCGTTACAGGGGGCATAGCGGAAAAACTGTTTTTT.

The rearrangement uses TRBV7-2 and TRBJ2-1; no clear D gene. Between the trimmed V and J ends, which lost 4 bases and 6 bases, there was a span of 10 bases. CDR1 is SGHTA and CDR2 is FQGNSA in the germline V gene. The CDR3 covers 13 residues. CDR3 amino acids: CASSWRQVNEQFF. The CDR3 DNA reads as TGTGCCAGCAGCTGGCGACAAGTCAATGAGCAGTTCTTC.

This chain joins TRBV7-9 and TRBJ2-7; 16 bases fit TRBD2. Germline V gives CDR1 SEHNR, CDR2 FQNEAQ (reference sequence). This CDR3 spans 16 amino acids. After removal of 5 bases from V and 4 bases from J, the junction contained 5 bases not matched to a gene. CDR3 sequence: CASSQGTSGRAYEQYF. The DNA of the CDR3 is TGTGCCAGCAGCCAAGGGACTAGCGGGAGGGCTTACGAGCAGTACTTC.

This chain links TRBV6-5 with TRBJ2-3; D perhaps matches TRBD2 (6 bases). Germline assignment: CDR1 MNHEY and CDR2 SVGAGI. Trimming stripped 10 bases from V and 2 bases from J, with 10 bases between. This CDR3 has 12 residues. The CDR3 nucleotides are TGTGCCACCCTGGACTACACAGATACGCAGTATTTT. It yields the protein CATLDYTDTQYF.

CDR3 region: CASSRSAGTFMDTQYF. In nucleotides, the CDR3 is TGTGCCAGCAGCCGCTCGGCGGGGACCTTTATGGATACGCAGTATTTT. This sequence joins TRBV14 and TRBJ2-3; perhaps TRBD2 as D (6 bases). The V gene's germline CDR1 is SGHDN and CDR2 FVKESK. This CDR3 spans 16 amino acids. Trimming took off 4 bases at V and 6 bases at J, with 20 bases between the two ends. Full variable domain (rest looked up from reference TRBV14 and TRBJ2-3): EAGVTQFPSHSVIEKGQTVTLRCDPISGHDNLYWYRRVMGKEIKFLLHFVKESKQDESGMPNNRFLAERTGGTYSTLKVQPAELEDSGVYFCASSRSAGTFMDTQYFGPGTRLTVL.

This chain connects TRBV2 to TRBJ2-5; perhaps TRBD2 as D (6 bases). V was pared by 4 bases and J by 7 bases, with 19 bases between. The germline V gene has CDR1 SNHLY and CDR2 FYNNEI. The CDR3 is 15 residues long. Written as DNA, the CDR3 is TGTGCCAGCAGTGGATTACGAGCGGGCAAACCGACCCAGTACTTC. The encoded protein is CASSGLRAGKPTQYF.

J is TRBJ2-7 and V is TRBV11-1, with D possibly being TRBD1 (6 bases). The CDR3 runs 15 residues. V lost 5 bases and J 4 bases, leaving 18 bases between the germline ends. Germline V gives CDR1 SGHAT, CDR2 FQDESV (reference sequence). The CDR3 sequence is CASSLSPFTGYEQYF. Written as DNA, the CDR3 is TGTGCCAGCAGCCTTAGCCCCTTCACAGGGTACGAGCAGTACTTC. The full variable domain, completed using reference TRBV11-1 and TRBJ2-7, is EAEVAQSPRYKITEKSQAVAFWCDPISGHATLYWYRQILGQGPELLVQFQDESVVDDSQLPKDRFSAERLKGVDSTLKIQPAELGDSAMYLCASSLSPFTGYEQYFGPGTRLTVT.

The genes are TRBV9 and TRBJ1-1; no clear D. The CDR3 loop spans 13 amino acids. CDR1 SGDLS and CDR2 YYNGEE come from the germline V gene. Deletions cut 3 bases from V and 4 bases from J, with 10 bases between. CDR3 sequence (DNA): TGTGCCAGCAGCGGGCGGGCAGGCACTGAAGCTTTCTTT. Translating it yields CASSGRAGTEAFF.

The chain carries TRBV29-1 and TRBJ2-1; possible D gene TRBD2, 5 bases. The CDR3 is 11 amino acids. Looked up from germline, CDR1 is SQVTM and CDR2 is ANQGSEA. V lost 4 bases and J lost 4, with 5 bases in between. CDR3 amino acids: CSVAGYNEQFF. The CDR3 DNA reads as TGCAGCGTTGCGGGATACAATGAGCAGTTCTTC.

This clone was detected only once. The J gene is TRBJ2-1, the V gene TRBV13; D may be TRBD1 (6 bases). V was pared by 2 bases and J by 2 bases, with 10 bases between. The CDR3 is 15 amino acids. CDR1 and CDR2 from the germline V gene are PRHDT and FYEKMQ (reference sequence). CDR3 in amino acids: CASSLYQGTYNEQFF. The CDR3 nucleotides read TGTGCCAGCAGCTTATATCAGGGGACCTACAATGAGCAGTTCTTC.

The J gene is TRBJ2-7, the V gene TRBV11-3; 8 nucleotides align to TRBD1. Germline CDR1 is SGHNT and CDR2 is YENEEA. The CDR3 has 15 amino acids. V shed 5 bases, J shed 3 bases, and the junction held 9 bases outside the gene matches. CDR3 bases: TGTGCCAGCAGCCTCGGGACAGGTAACAACTACGAGCAGTACTTC. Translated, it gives CASSLGTGNNYEQYF.

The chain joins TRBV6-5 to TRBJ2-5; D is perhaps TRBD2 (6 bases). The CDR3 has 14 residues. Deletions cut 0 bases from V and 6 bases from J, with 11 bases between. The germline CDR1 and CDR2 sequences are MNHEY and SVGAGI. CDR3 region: CASSYSASVQTQYF. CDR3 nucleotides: TGTGCCAGCAGTTACTCGGCTAGCGTGCAGACCCAGTACTTC.

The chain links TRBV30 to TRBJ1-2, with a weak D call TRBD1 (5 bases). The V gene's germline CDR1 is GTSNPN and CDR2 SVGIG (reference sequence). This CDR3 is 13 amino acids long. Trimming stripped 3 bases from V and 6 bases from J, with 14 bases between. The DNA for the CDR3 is TGTGCCTGGAGGGAAAGGGAGGGACATGGCTACACCTTC. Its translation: CAWREREGHGYTF.

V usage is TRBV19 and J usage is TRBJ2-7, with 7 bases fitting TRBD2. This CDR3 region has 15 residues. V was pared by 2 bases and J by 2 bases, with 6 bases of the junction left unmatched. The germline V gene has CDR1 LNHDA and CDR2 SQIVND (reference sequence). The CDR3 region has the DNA TGTGCCAGTAGTATAACGGGAGGCCAGACCTACGAGCAGTACTTC. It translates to CASSITGGQTYEQYF. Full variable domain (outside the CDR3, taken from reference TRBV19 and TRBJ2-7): DGGITQSPKYLFRKEGQNVTLSCEQNLNHDAMYWYRQDPGQGLRLIYYSQIVNDFQKGDIAEGYSVSREKKESFPLTVTSAQKNPTAFYLCASSITGGQTYEQYFGPGTRLTVT.

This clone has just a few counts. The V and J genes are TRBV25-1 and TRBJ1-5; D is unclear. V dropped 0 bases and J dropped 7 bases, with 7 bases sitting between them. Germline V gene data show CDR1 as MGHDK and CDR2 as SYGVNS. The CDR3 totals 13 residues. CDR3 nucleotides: TGTGCCAGCAGTGAATACGTTGGCCAGCCCCAGCATTTT. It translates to CASSEYVGQPQHF.

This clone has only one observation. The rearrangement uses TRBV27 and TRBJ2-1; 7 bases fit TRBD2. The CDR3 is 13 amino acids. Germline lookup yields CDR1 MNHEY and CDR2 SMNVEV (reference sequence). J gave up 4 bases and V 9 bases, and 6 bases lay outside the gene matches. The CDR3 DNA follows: TGTGCCAGTCGGGAGGCGGATTACAATGAGCAGTTCTTC. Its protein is CASREADYNEQFF.

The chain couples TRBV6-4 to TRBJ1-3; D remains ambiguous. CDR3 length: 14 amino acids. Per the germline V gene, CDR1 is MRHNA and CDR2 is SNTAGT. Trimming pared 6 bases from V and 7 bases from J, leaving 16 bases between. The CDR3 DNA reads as TGTGCCAGCAGATCCTCGGTATCTGCTAACACCATATATTTT. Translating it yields CASRSSVSANTIYF.